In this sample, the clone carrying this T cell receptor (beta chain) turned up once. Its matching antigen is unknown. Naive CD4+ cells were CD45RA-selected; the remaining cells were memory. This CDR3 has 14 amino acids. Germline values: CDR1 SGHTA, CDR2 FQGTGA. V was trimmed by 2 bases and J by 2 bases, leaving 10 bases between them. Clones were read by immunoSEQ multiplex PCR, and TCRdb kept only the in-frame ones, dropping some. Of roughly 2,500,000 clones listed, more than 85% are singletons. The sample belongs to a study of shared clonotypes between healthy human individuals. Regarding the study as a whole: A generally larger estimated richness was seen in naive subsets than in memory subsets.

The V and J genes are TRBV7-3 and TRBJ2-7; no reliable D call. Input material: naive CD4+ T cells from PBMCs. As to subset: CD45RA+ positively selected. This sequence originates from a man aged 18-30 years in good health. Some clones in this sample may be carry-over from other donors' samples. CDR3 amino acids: CASSLGGIPYEQYF. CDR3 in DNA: TGTGCCAGCAGCTTAGGCGGAATTCCCTACGAGCAGTACTTC.